This TCR beta chain was recovered during a study of cytomegalovirus exposure and HLA in healthy donors. PCR used 60 Vbeta primers and 13 Jbeta primers. Assay: immunoSEQ multiplex PCR; the TCRdb copy retains only in-frame clones and omits some. The sample includes around 170,000 clones, approximately 71% of them seen just once. The CDR3 contains 13 residues. CDR1 and CDR2 (germline): MNHEY, SVGAGI. Trimming shortened V by 10 bases and J by 1 base, and 13 bases separated the two germline ends. This chain uses TRBV6-5 with TRBJ1-1, with D perhaps matching TRBD1 (5 bases). The origin of this receptor is a girl between 10 and 17 years old in good health and CMV-seronegative. Sequencing input: PBMCs. DNA of the CDR3: TGTGCCACCACCGAAGGGGAGAACACTGAAGCTTTCTTT. The encoded protein is CATTEGENTEAFF.